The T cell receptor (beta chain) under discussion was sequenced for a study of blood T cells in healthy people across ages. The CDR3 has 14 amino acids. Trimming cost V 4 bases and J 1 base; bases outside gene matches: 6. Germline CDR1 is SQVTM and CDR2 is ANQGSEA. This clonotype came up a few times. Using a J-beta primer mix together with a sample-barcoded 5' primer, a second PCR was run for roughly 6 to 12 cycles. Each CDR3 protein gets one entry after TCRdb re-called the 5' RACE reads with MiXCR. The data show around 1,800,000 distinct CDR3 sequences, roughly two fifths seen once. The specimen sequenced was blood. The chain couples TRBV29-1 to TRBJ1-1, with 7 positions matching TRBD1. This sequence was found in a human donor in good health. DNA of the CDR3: TGCAGCGTTGTGGGGGACAGACGGAACACTGAAGCTTTCTTT. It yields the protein CSVVGDRRNTEAFF. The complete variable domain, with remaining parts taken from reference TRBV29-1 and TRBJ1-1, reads SAVISQKPSRDICQRGTSLTIQCQVDSQVTMMFWYRQQPGQSLTLIATANQGSEATYESGFVIDKFPISRPNLTFSTLTVSNMSPEDSSIYLCSVVGDRRNTEAFFGQGTRLTVV.